This T cell receptor beta chain is from a study of CD8 T cells in Susac syndrome. The study, taken as a whole, reports: Regarding the TCR sequencing and HLA analysis, the study admitted that a relatively small number of individuals were involved.

Trimming shortened V by 5 bases and J by 7 bases, and 20 bases separated the two germline ends. This CDR3 contains 16 residues. The germline V gene encodes CDR1 LGHNA and CDR2 YNFKEQ. The CD8+ and CD4+ T cells were negatively isolated, with the TEMRA cells enriched by FACS. Of note for this clonotype: The target antigen is unknown.

RNA totalling roughly 0.45 to 1 ug underwent reverse transcription with random hexamers. By means of immunoSEQ multiplex PCR, TCR beta CDR3 spanning 54 Vbeta and 13 Jbeta underwent amplification. TCRdb redid the calling of the immunoSEQ multiplex PCR reads with MiXCR, one entry per CDR3 protein. This table has roughly 150,000 distinct CDR3 sequences, about 93% appearing once. Sequencing used CD4+ T cells from PBMCs. The clonotype originates from a human donor in good health. The chain combines TRBV4-2 with TRBJ2-2; maybe TRBD2 (5 bases). The chain's CDR3 is CASSTLRAGANGELFF. The DNA of the CDR3 is TGTGCCAGCAGCACCTTAAGGGCGGGCGCCAACGGGGAGCTGTTTTTT.